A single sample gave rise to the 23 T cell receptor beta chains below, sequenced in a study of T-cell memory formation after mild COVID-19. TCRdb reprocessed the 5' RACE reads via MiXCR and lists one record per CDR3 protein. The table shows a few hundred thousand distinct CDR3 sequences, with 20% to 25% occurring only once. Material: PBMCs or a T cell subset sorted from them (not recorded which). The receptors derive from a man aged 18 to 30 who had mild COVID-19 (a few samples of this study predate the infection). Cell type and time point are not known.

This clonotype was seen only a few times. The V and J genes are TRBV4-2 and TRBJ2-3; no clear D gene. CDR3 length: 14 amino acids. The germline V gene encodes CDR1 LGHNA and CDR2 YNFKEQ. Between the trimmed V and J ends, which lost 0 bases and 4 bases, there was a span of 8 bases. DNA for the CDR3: TGTGCCAGCAGCCAAGAGTCCGGCGCAGATACGCAGTATTTT. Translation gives CASSQESGADTQYF.

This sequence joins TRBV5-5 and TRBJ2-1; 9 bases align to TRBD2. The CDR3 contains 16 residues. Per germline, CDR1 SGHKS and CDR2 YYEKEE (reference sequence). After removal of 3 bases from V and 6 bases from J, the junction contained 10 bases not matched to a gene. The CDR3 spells CASSSTPLAGPNEQFF. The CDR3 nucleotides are TGTGCCAGCAGCTCAACCCCTCTAGCGGGGCCCAATGAGCAGTTCTTC.

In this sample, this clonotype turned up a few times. The CDR3 sequence: CASSPWAGDTEAFF. CDR3 sequence (DNA): TGTGCCAGCAGCCCTTGGGCAGGGGACACTGAAGCTTTCTTT. The chain links TRBV7-9 to TRBJ1-1; perhaps TRBD1 as D (6 bases). Deletions cut 5 bases from V and 3 bases from J, with 13 bases between. This CDR3 has 14 residues. CDR1 SEHNR and CDR2 FQNEAQ come from the germline V gene (reference sequence).

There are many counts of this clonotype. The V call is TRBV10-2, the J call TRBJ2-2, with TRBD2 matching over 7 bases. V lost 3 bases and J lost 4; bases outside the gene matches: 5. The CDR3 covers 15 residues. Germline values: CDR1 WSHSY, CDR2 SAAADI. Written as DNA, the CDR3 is TGCGCCAGCAGTGATGGGGGGGGTCCCACCGGGGAGCTGTTTTTT. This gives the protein CASSDGGGPTGELFF.

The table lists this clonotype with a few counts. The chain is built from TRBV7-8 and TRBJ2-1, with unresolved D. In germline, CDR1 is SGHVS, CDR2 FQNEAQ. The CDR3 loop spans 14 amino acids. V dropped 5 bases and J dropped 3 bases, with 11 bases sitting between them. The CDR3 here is CASSKAPVYNEQFF. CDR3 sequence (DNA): TGTGCCAGCAGCAAGGCCCCCGTCTACAATGAGCAGTTCTTC.

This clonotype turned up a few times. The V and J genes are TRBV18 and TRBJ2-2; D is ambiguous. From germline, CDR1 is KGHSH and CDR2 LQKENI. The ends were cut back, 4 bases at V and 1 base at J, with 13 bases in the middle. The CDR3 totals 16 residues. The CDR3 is CASSQNTRMNTGELFF. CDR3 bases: TGTGCCAGCTCACAAAACACCAGGATGAACACCGGGGAGCTGTTTTTT.

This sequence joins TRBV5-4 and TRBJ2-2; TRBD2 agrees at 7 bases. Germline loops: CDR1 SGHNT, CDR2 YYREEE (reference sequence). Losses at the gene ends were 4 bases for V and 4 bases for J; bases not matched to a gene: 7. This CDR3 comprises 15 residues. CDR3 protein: CASSPQRGTTGELFF. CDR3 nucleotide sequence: TGTGCCAGCAGCCCTCAGCGGGGCACCACCGGGGAGCTGTTTTTT.

CDR3 DNA: TGTGCCAGCCTTCCGGGACAGTCGAGATGGCAGCCCCAGCATTTT. Its protein product is CASLPGQSRWQPQHF. The V and J genes are TRBV6-1 and TRBJ1-5; 7 bases are shared with TRBD1. This CDR3 is built from 15 residues. The trim removed 8 bases at V and 7 bases at J, leaving 14 bases unmatched. In germline, CDR1 is MNHNS, CDR2 SASEGT.

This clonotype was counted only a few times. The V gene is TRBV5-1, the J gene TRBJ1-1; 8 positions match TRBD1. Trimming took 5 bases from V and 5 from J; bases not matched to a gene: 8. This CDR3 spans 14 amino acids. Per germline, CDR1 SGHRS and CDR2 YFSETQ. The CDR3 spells CASRANRGWTEAFF. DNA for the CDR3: TGCGCCAGCAGGGCCAACAGGGGGTGGACTGAAGCTTTCTTT.

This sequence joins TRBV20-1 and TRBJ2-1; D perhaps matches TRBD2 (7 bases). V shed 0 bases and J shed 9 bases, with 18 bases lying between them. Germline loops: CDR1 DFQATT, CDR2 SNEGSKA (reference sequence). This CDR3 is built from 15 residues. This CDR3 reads CSARDSWRGHFEQFF. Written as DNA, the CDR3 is TGCAGTGCTAGAGATTCATGGCGGGGGCATTTTGAGCAGTTCTTC.

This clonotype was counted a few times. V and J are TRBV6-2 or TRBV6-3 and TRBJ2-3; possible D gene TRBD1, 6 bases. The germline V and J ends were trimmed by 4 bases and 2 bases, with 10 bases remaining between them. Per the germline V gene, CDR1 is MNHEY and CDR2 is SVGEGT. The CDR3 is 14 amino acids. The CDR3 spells CASSSRQATDTQYF. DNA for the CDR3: TGTGCCAGCAGTTCCAGACAGGCCACAGATACGCAGTATTTT.

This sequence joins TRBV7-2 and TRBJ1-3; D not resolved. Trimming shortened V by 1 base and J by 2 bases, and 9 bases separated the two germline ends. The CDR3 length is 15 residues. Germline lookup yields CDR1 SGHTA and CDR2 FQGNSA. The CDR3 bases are TGTGCCAGCAGCTTAGATTTAGGGACTGGAAACACCATATATTTT. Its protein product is CASSLDLGTGNTIYF.

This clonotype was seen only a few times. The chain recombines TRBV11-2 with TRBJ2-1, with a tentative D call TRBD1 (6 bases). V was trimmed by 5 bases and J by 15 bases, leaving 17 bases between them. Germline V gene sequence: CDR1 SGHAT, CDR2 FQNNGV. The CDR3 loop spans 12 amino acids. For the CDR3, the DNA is TGTGCCAGCAGCGCTAAGGGGGACCGCGGGTTCTTC. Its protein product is CASSAKGDRGFF.

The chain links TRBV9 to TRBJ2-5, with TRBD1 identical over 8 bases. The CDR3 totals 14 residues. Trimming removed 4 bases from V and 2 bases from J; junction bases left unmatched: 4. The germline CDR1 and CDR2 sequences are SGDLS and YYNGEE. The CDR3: CASSRGDRQETQYF. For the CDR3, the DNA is TGTGCCAGCAGCAGAGGGGACAGGCAAGAGACCCAGTACTTC. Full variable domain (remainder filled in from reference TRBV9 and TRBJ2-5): DSGVTQTPKHLITATGQRVTLRCSPRSGDLSVYWYQQSLDQGLQFLIQYYNGEERAKGNILERFSAQQFPDLHSELNLSSLELGDSALYFCASSRGDRQETQYFGPGTRLLVL.

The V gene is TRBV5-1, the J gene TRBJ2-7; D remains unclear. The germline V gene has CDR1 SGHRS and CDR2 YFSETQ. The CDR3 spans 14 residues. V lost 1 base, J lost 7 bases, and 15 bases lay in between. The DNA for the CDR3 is TGCGCCAGCAGCTTGTTTAACGCGGCCGGAGAGCAGTACTTC. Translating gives CASSLFNAAGEQYF.

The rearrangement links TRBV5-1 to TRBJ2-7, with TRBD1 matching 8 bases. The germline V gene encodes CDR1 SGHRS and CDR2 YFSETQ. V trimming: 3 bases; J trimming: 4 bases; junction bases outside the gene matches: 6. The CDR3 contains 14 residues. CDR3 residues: CASSSGTGRYEQYV. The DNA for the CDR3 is TGCGCCAGCAGCTCCGGGACAGGACGGTACGAGCAGTACGTC.

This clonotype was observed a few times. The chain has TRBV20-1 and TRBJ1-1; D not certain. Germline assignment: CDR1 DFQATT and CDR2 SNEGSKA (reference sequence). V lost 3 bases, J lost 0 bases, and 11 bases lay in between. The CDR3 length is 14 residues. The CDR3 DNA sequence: TGCAGTGCTAGTCGGGCAGTTATGAACACTGAAGCTTTCTTT. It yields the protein CSASRAVMNTEAFF.

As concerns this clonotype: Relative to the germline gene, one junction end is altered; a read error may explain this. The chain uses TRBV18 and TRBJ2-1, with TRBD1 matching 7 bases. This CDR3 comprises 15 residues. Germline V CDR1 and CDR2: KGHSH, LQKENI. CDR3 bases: TGTGCCATCTCACCTTTAGAGGGACAGACAAATGAGCAGTTCTTC. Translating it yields CAISPLEGQTNEQFF.

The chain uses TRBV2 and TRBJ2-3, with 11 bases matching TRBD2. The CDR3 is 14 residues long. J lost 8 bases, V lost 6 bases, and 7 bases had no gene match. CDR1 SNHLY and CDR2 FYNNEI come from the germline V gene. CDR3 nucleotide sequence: TGTGCCAGCAGGATAGCGGGGGGGCCTCCTACGCAGTATTTT. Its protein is CASRIAGGPPTQYF.

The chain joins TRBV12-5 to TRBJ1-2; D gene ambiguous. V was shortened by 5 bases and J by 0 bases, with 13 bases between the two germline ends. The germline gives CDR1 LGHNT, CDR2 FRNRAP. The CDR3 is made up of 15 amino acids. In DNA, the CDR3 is TGTGCTAGTGGTCCCCCCAGCGGGGCTAACTATGGCTACACCTTC. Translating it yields CASGPPSGANYGYTF.

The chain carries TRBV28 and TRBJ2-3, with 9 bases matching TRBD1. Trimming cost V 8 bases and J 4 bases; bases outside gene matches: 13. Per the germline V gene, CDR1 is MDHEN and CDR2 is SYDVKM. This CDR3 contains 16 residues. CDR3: CASPPWDRDLADTQYF. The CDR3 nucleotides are TGTGCCAGCCCGCCGTGGGACAGGGATTTGGCAGATACGCAGTATTTT.

CDR3 residues: CAMGGGTSETQYF. The CDR3 DNA is TGTGCCATGGGCGGGGGAACGAGTGAGACCCAGTACTTC. The J gene is TRBJ2-5, the V gene TRBV10-3, with TRBD2 matching 7 bases. Trimming at V came to 9 bases and at J to 5 bases, leaving 9 bases not matched to a gene. There are 13 residues in the CDR3. CDR1 ENHRY and CDR2 SYGVKD come from the germline V gene.

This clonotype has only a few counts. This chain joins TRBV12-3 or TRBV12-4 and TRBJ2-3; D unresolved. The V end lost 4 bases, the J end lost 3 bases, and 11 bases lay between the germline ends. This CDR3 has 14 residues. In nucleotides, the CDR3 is TGTGCCAGCAGTTACCCTAGGAGAACAGATACGCAGTATTTT. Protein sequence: CASSYPRRTDTQYF.